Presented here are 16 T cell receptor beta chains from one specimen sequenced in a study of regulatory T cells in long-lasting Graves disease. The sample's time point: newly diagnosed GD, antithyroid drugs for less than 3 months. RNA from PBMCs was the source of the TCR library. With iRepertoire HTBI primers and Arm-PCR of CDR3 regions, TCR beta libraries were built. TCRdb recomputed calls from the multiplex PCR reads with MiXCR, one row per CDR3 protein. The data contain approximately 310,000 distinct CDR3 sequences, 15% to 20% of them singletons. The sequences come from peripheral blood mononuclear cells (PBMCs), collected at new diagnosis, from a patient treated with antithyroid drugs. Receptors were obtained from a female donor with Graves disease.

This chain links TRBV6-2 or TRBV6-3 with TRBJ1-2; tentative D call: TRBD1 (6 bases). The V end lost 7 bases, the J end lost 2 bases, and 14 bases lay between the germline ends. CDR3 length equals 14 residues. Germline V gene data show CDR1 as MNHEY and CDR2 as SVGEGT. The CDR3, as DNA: TGTGCCAGCATCTTCGGACAGTTAAACTATGGCTACACCTTC. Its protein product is CASIFGQLNYGYTF.

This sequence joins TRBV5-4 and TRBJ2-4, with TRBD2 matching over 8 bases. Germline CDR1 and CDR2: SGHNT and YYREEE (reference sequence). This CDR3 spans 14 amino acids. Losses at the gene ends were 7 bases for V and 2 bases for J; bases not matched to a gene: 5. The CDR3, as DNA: TGTGCCAGCGGACTTAGCGGGACCAAAAACATTCAGTACTTC. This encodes CASGLSGTKNIQYF.

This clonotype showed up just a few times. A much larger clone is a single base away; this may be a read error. CDR3 sequence: CASSYWPQISDQPQHF. Here the CDR3 DNA reads TGTGCCAGCAGTTACTGGCCACAAATTAGCGATCAGCCCCAGCATTTT. V gene TRBV6-5 combines with J gene TRBJ1-5; D unresolved. The length of the CDR3 is 16 residues. Germline CDR1 and CDR2: MNHEY and SVGAGI.

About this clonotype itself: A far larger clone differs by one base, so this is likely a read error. CDR3 in amino acids: CAGSLGDRDNQPQHF. The CDR3 DNA follows: TGTGCCGGCAGCTTAGGGGACAGGGATAATCAGCCCCAGCATTTT. V gene TRBV7-2 combines with J gene TRBJ1-5, with 9 bases lining up with TRBD1. Germline CDR1 SGHTA, CDR2 FQGNSA. The CDR3 has 15 amino acids.

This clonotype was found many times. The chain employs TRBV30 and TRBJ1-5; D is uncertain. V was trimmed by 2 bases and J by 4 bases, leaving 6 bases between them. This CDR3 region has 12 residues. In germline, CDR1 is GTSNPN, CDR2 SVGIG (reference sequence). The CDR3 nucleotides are TGTGCCTGGAGTTGGGAGAATCAGCCCCAGCATTTT. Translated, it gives CAWSWENQPQHF.

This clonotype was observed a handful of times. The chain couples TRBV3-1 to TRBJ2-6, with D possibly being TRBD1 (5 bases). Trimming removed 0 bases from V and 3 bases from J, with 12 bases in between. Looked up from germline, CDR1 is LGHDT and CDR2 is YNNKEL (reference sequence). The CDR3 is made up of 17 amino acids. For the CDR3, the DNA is TGTGCCAGCAGCCAAGAGGGTAAAACAGGTGGGGCCAACGTCCTGACTTTC. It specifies CASSQEGKTGGANVLTF.

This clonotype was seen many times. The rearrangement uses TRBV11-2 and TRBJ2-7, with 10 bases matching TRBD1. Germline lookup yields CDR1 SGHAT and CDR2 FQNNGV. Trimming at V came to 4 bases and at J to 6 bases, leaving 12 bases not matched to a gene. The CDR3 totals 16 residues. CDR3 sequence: CASSSGGGQGNTEQYF. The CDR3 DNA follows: TGTGCCAGCAGCTCCGGCGGGGGACAGGGGAATACCGAGCAGTACTTC.

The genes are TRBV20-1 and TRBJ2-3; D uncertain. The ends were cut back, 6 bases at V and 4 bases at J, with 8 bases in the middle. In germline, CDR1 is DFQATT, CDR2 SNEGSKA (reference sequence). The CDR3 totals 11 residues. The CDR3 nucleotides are TGCAGTGCGAGGAAAGCAGATACGCAGTATTTT. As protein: CSARKADTQYF.

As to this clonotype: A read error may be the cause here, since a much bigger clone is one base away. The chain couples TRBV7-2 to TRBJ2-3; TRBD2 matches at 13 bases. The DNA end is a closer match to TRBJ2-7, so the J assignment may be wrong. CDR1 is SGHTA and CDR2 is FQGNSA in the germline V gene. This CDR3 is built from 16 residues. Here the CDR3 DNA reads TGTGCCAGCAGCCCCTTCGGACTAGCGGGAGTTCATGAGCAGTACTTC. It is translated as CASSPFGLAGVHEQYF.

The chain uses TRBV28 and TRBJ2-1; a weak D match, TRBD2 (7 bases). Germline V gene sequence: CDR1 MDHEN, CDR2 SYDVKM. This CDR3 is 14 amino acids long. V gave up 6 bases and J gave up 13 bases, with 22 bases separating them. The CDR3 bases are TGTGCCAGCAGGATACAGGGAGGGGGAGAGACCCAGTTCTTC. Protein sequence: CASRIQGGGETQFF. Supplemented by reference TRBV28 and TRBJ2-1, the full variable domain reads DVKVTQSSRYLVKRTGEKVFLECVQDMDHENMFWYRQDPGLGLRLIYFSYDVKMKEKGDIPEGYSVSREKKERFSLILESASTNQTSMYLCASRIQGGGETQFFGPGTRLTVL.

CDR3: CSVDLAGANTGELFF. The CDR3 DNA reads as TGCAGCGTCGATCTAGCGGGAGCGAACACCGGGGAGCTGTTTTTT. The rearrangement joins TRBV29-1 to TRBJ2-2, with 10 positions matching TRBD2. J lost 0 bases, V lost 6 bases, and 4 bases had no gene match. Germline CDR1 is SQVTM and CDR2 is ANQGSEA. The CDR3 length is 15 residues.

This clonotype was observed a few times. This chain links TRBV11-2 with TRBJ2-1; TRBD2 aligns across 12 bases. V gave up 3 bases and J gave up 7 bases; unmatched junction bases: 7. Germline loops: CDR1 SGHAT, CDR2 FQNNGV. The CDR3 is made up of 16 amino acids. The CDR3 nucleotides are TGTGCCAGCAGCTTTCGACTAGCGGGAGTATGGAATGAGCAGTTCTTC. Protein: CASSFRLAGVWNEQFF.

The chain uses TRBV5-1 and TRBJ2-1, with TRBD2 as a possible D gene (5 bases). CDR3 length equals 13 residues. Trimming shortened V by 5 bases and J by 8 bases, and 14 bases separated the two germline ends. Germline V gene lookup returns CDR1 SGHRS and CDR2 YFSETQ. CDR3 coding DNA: TGCGCCAGCAGAGCGGTAGCTGCCGATGAGCAGTTCTTC. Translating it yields CASRAVAADEQFF.

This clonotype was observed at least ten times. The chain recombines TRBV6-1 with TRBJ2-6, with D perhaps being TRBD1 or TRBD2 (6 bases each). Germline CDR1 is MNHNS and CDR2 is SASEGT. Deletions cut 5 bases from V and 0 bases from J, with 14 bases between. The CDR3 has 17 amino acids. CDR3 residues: CASSQLQGLSGANVLTF. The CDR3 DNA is TGTGCCAGCAGTCAATTACAGGGACTCTCTGGGGCCAACGTCCTGACTTTC.

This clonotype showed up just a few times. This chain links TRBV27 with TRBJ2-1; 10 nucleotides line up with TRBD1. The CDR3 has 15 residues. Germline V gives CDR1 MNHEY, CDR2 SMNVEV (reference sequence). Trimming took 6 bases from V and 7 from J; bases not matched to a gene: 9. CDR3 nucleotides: TGTGCCAGCAGATCCTCCGGGACAGGGGTAAATGAGCAGTTCTTC. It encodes CASRSSGTGVNEQFF.

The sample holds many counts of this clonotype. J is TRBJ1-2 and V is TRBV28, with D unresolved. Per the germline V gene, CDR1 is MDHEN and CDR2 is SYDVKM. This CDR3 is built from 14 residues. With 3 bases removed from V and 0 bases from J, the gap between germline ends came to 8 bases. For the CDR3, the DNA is TGTGCCAGCAGTTTTCGGTTAGCTAACTATGGCTACACCTTC. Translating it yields CASSFRLANYGYTF.